This T cell receptor beta chain stems from a study of cytomegalovirus exposure and HLA in healthy donors. Study-wide results and limits: As was reported, the HLA-A and HLA-B alleles of most subjects were accurately predicted from TCR beta sequences. Presence/absence analyses treated sequencing depth as roughly uniform across donors. A later analysis linked a missense DCLRE1C variant to TCR beta V- and J-gene trimming.

Primers included in the PCR were 60 Vbeta and 13 Jbeta primers. TCRdb's table, derived via immunoSEQ multiplex PCR, lists solely in-frame clones and lacks some. Of roughly 120,000 clones listed, approximately 80% are singletons. V lost 2 bases to trimming and J lost 6 bases; unmatched junction nucleotides: 4. Germline V gene sequence: CDR1 SNHLY, CDR2 FYNNEI. The CDR3 is made up of 15 amino acids. As regards this clone: No antigen is known for it.

The origin of this receptor is a middle-aged woman in good health and CMV-seropositive. This sequence joins TRBV2 and TRBJ2-1, with 10 positions matching TRBD2. Sequences were obtained from PBMCs. The CDR3 DNA follows: TGTGCCAGCAGTGAAACACTAGCGGGAAGCAATGAGCAGTTCTTC. Amino acid sequence: CASSETLAGSNEQFF. Using reference TRBV2 and TRBJ2-1 for the parts outside the CDR3, the full variable domain is EPEVTQTPSHQVTQMGQEVILRCVPISNHLYFYWYRQILGQKVEFLVSFYNNEISEKSEIFDDQFSVERPDGSNFTLKIRSTKLEDSAMYFCASSETLAGSNEQFFGPGTRLTVL.